A single sample is the source of the 31 T cell receptor beta chains below, sequenced in a study of neurological immune-mediated disorders (dated by TCRdb to the late 2010s). Receptor libraries were prepared by 5' RACE. For sequencing, an Illumina HiSeq 2500 was employed. TCRdb took the public reads, trimmed them with fastp at Q25, ran MiXCR for clone calling and kept in-frame beta chains. Here each entry gathers all rows of one CDR3 protein and keeps the most common genes and DNA. Counted in this sample were approximately 20,000 distinct CDR3 sequences; more than 14% of them appeared once. Roughly 15% of the sample rests with the top ten. Specimen: PBMCs. The receptors were sampled from a female donor with HTLV-1-associated myelopathy (HAM/TSP).

The V and J genes are TRBV5-1 and TRBJ2-7; D unclear. CDR1 and CDR2 (germline): SGHRS, YFSETQ. This CDR3 is built from 12 residues. V was shortened by 3 bases and J by 5 bases, with 9 bases between the two germline ends. For the CDR3, the DNA is TGCGCCAGCAGCTGGCCGGCGGACGAGCAGTACTTC. Translated: CASSWPADEQYF.

This clonotype is deemed medium-sized. This chain joins TRBV20-1 and TRBJ1-2, with D possibly TRBD1 on 5 matching bases. Germline lookup yields CDR1 DFQATT and CDR2 SNEGSKA (reference sequence). V was clipped by 6 bases and J by 8 bases, with 13 bases between them. The length of the CDR3 is 11 residues. In DNA, the CDR3 is TGCAGTGCAGGGGCCGGGCGCGGCTACACCTTC. Encoded protein: CSAGAGRGYTF.

In its sample, this clonotype was seen many times. The chain carries TRBV12-3 or TRBV12-4 and TRBJ2-6, with D unclear. Trimming stripped 7 bases from V and 1 base from J, with 11 bases between. The CDR3 consists of 15 residues. CDR3 in amino acids: CASTQVGSGANVLTF. CDR3 nucleotides: TGTGCCAGCACCCAAGTGGGTTCTGGGGCCAACGTCCTGACTTTC.

This clonotype was recorded many times. The chain has TRBV29-1 and TRBJ2-3; TRBD2 is a possible D gene (5 bases). The CDR3 has 11 amino acids. The V and J ends lost 4 bases and 5 bases respectively, with 7 bases between them. Germline V CDR1 and CDR2: SQVTM, ANQGSEA. The DNA for the CDR3 is TGCAGCGTTGGAGGAGGAGATACGCAGTATTTT. It yields the protein CSVGGGDTQYF.

This clonotype was picked up many times. The chain has TRBV5-5 and TRBJ1-2, with no clear D. Germline-derived CDR1 and CDR2 are SGHKS and YYEKEE (reference sequence). CDR3 size: 12 residues. The germline V and J ends were trimmed by 2 bases and 5 bases, with 7 bases remaining between them. The CDR3 here is CASSFRDYGYTF. For the CDR3, the DNA is TGTGCCAGCAGCTTCCGGGATTATGGCTACACCTTC.

Ten or more counts support this clonotype. This sequence joins TRBV7-3 and TRBJ2-3; maybe TRBD2 (5 bases). Germline CDR1 reads SGHTA; CDR2 reads FQGTGA. V was pared by 5 bases and J by 3 bases, with 15 bases between. This CDR3 is built from 15 residues. The CDR3 is CASSAGPVRTDTQYF. The CDR3 DNA reads as TGTGCCAGCAGCGCGGGCCCCGTTAGAACAGATACGCAGTATTTT. The full variable domain, with the rest looked up from reference TRBV7-3 and TRBJ2-3, is GAGVSQTPSNKVTEKGKYVELRCDPISGHTALYWYRQSLGQGPEFLIYFQGTGAADDSGLPNDRFFAVRPEGSVSTLKIQRTERGDSAVYLCASSAGPVRTDTQYFGPGTRLTVL.

This clonotype has a count of ten or more. The chain carries TRBV6-2 or TRBV6-3 and TRBJ2-7; TRBD2 agrees at 8 bases. Germline lookup yields CDR1 MNHEY and CDR2 SVGEGT. V lost 2 bases, J lost 0 bases, and 0 bases stayed unmatched. The CDR3 covers 14 residues. CDR3 nucleotides: TGTGCCAGCAGTTACGGGACTAGCTCCTACGAGCAGTACTTC. It codes for CASSYGTSSYEQYF.

This clonotype came up many times. In DNA form, the CDR3 reads TGCGCCAGCGTGGTCGCTCCGACAGTGGCAGATACGCAGTATTTT. Encoded protein: CASVVAPTVADTQYF. V is TRBV5-1 and J is TRBJ2-3; D possibly corresponds to TRBD1 (5 bases). The CDR3 length is 15 residues. The V gene's germline CDR1 is SGHRS and CDR2 YFSETQ. With 7 bases removed from V and 4 bases from J, the gap between germline ends came to 19 bases.

This clonotype showed up many times. CDR3 nucleotides: TGTGCCAGCAGCTTGGGAGACAGGGCTTTCGAGCAGTACTTC. This codes for CASSLGDRAFEQYF. V and J are TRBV7-2 and TRBJ2-7, with 7 bases lining up with TRBD1. Germline assignment: CDR1 SGHTA and CDR2 FQGNSA. V was pared by 3 bases and J by 6 bases, with 8 bases of the junction left unmatched. The CDR3 extends over 14 amino acids.

This clonotype was counted at least ten times. CDR3 loop: CATSDLPSGLAEETQYF. In DNA, the CDR3 is TGTGCCACCAGTGATTTGCCATCCGGACTAGCCGAAGAGACCCAGTACTTC. The rearrangement uses TRBV24-1 and TRBJ2-5; 8 bases fit TRBD2. V lost 0 bases to trimming and J lost 3 bases; unmatched junction nucleotides: 8. CDR1 KGHDR and CDR2 SFDVKD come from the germline V gene. The CDR3 extends over 17 amino acids.

This clonotype was seen many times. This chain joins TRBV20-1 and TRBJ2-1; perhaps TRBD2 as D (5 bases). V dropped 2 bases and J dropped 4 bases, with 12 bases sitting between them. Germline-derived CDR1 and CDR2 are DFQATT and SNEGSKA (reference sequence). The CDR3 is 14 residues long. CDR3 residues: CSARTGYLYNEQFF. CDR3 nucleotide sequence: TGCAGTGCTAGAACGGGGTATCTTTACAATGAGCAGTTCTTC.

The chain has TRBV7-9 and TRBJ2-5; weak D call: TRBD1 (6 bases). Germline values: CDR1 SEHNR, CDR2 FQNEAQ (reference sequence). The CDR3 spans 14 residues. V dropped 3 bases and J dropped 11 bases, with 19 bases sitting between them. For the CDR3, the DNA is TGTGCCAGCAGCTTCTGGACAGTTCCTACAGAGCAGTACTTC. It specifies CASSFWTVPTEQYF.

There are many counts of this clonotype. The chain employs TRBV20-1 and TRBJ2-3; D is unclear. The germline CDR1 and CDR2 sequences are DFQATT and SNEGSKA (reference sequence). Trimming pared 6 bases from V and 2 bases from J, leaving 12 bases between. The CDR3 runs to 13 residues. In DNA form, the CDR3 reads TGCAGTGCCGCGGACGAGTTCACAGATACGCAGTATTTT. Protein product: CSAADEFTDTQYF.

This clonotype was detected many times. V and J are TRBV7-9 and TRBJ1-1, with 8 positions matching TRBD1. CDR1 SEHNR and CDR2 FQNEAQ come from the germline V gene (reference sequence). The CDR3 covers 13 residues. Losses at the gene ends were 5 bases for V and 10 bases for J; bases not matched to a gene: 9. In DNA, the CDR3 is TGTGCCAGCAGCCCGTCACCAGGACAGGGAGCTTTCTTT. As protein: CASSPSPGQGAFF.

There are many counts of this clonotype. The chain recombines TRBV5-5 with TRBJ2-5; 12 bases map to TRBD2. The germline V gene encodes CDR1 SGHKS and CDR2 YYEKEE (reference sequence). V was pared by 3 bases and J by 0 bases, with 9 bases of the junction left unmatched. The CDR3 loop spans 18 amino acids. CDR3 DNA: TGTGCCAGCAGCTCGGGAGGACTAGCGGGGTTGTACCAAGAGACCCAGTACTTC. Translating it yields CASSSGGLAGLYQETQYF.

This clonotype came up many times. The gene calls are TRBV5-1 and TRBJ2-2, with 8 positions matching TRBD1. Germline CDR1 SGHRS, CDR2 YFSETQ. CDR3 length: 16 residues. Trimming cost V 5 bases and J 0 bases; bases outside gene matches: 6. The DNA of the CDR3 is TGCGCCAGCAGAAACGGACAGGGATCGAACACCGGGGAGCTGTTTTTT. Translated, it gives CASRNGQGSNTGELFF.

This clonotype was seen more than once but under ten times. The chain recombines TRBV5-6 with TRBJ2-4; D gene unclear. V was pared by 0 bases and J by 0 bases, with 10 bases between. The germline V gene encodes CDR1 SGHDT and CDR2 YYEEEE. This CDR3 spans 16 amino acids. CDR3 sequence: CASSLGSSLAKNIQYF. CDR3 coding DNA: TGTGCCAGCAGCTTGGGGTCGTCGCTAGCCAAAAACATTCAGTACTTC. Drawing the rest from reference TRBV5-6 and TRBJ2-4, the complete variable domain is DAGVTQSPTHLIKTRGQQVTLRCSPKSGHDTVSWYQQALGQGPQFIFQYYEEEERQRGNFPDRFSGHQFPNYSSELNVNALLLGDSALYLCASSLGSSLAKNIQYFGAGTRLSVL.

This clonotype showed up many times. One junction end disagrees with the germline gene, perhaps due to a read error. The chain joins TRBV7-2 to TRBJ2-5; possible D gene TRBD1, 6 bases. The CDR3 length is 13 residues. Germline V gene sequence: CDR1 SGHTA, CDR2 FQGNSA. The DNA of the CDR3 is TGTGTCAGCAGCCAAGGACAGCAAGAGACCCAGTACTTC. It yields the protein CVSSQGQQETQYF.

This clonotype was observed many times. This may come from a read error, since a much larger clone is one base off. V is TRBV19 and J is TRBJ2-2; no reliable D call. Germline V gene lookup returns CDR1 LNHDA and CDR2 SQIVND (reference sequence). The CDR3 sequence is 14 residues long. The germline V and J ends were trimmed by 7 bases and 3 bases, with 12 bases remaining between them. CDR3 DNA sequence: TGTGCCAGTACACAGAGAATAGACACCGGGGAGCTGTTTTTT. It yields the protein CASTQRIDTGELFF.

By sample fraction, this clonotype is medium-sized (0.01 to 0.1%). The chain has TRBV15 and TRBJ2-2; 9 bases match TRBD2. There are 13 residues in the CDR3. Germline lookup yields CDR1 LNHNV and CDR2 YYDKDF (reference sequence). J lost 10 bases, V lost 2 bases, and 2 bases had no gene match. CDR3 residues: CATSRIAGEELFF. The CDR3 nucleotides read TGTGCCACCAGCAGAATAGCGGGAGAGGAGCTGTTTTTT.

This clonotype has at least ten counts. The rearrangement links TRBV20-1 to TRBJ2-5, with no clear D. The CDR3 runs to 13 residues. With 3 bases removed from V and 7 bases from J, the gap between germline ends came to 15 bases. The germline V gene has CDR1 DFQATT and CDR2 SNEGSKA (reference sequence). In DNA form, the CDR3 reads TGCAGTGCTAGGGAAACTCCAACGCGGACCCAGTACTTC. The encoded protein is CSARETPTRTQYF.

This clonotype was detected many times. The CDR3 loop is CASSETYGGISYEQYF. The CDR3 DNA is TGTGCCAGCAGTGAAACTTATGGGGGGATCTCCTACGAGCAGTACTTC. This chain connects TRBV2 to TRBJ2-7; D possibly corresponds to TRBD2 (6 bases). V was shortened by 2 bases and J by 0 bases, with 14 bases between the two germline ends. From germline, CDR1 is SNHLY and CDR2 FYNNEI. This CDR3 has 16 residues.

CDR3 region: CASRDREGSGELFF. The CDR3 region has the DNA TGTGCCAGCAGGGACAGGGAGGGGTCCGGGGAGCTGTTTTTT. V is TRBV6-6 and J is TRBJ2-2; D is perhaps TRBD1 (8 bases). This CDR3 comprises 14 residues. V lost 6 bases and J 6 bases, leaving 14 bases between the germline ends. Germline CDR1 and CDR2: MNHNY and SVGAGI (reference sequence).

This clonotype appeared many times. The rearrangement links TRBV6-2 or TRBV6-3 to TRBJ2-5; no definite D call. Germline V gene data show CDR1 as MNHEY and CDR2 as SVGEGT. V gave up 4 bases and J gave up 5 bases, with 5 bases separating them. This CDR3 contains 11 residues. The CDR3 region is CASSSMETQYF. CDR3 in DNA: TGTGCCAGCAGTTCAATGGAGACCCAGTACTTC.

This clonotype appeared many times. The rearrangement joins TRBV6-2 or TRBV6-3 to TRBJ2-7, with 10 nucleotides matching TRBD1. The length of the CDR3 is 13 residues. V dropped 7 bases and J dropped 6; count of bases not matched to a gene: 6. Germline CDR1 MNHEY, CDR2 SVGEGT. The CDR3 here is CASKWTGGGEQYF. The CDR3 DNA reads as TGTGCCAGCAAATGGACAGGGGGAGGCGAGCAGTACTTC.

This clonotype showed up just once. The V call is TRBV7-6, the J call TRBJ2-3, with D maybe TRBD2 (6 bases). Germline V CDR1 and CDR2: SGHVS, FNYEAQ. CDR3 length: 14 amino acids. Deletions cut 4 bases from V and 0 bases from J, with 8 bases between. CDR3 sequence (DNA): TGTGCCAGCAGCTATGGGACTAGCACAGATACGCAGTATTTT. Translating it yields CASSYGTSTDTQYF.

This clonotype was seen repeatedly, ten times or more. The rearrangement uses TRBV9 and TRBJ1-2; D remains ambiguous. CDR3 length equals 16 residues. Per the germline V gene, CDR1 is SGDLS and CDR2 is YYNGEE. V lost 0 bases and J 3 bases, leaving 15 bases between the germline ends. The CDR3 protein is CASSVDAIGRDYGYTF. Here the CDR3 DNA reads TGTGCCAGCAGCGTAGATGCGATTGGGCGCGACTATGGCTACACCTTC.

At least ten counts were recorded for this clonotype. The gene calls are TRBV20-1 and TRBJ2-3; TRBD1 or TRBD2 may be the D gene (5 bases each). V was trimmed by 5 bases and J by 1 base, leaving 16 bases between them. From germline, CDR1 is DFQATT and CDR2 SNEGSKA (reference sequence). CDR3 length equals 15 residues. The CDR3 loop reads CSASYLGAGTDTQYF. DNA for the CDR3: TGCAGTGCTTCCTACCTCGGGGCTGGCACAGATACGCAGTATTTT.

There are many counts of this clonotype. The J gene is TRBJ2-7, the V gene TRBV5-1; maybe TRBD2 (5 bases). Germline-derived CDR1 and CDR2 are SGHRS and YFSETQ. Between the trimmed V and J ends, which lost 2 bases and 2 bases, there was a span of 17 bases. CDR3 size: 16 residues. The DNA for the CDR3 is TGCGCCAGCAGCTTATCGTTTCAGGACGGGACCTACGAGCAGTACTTC. This gives the protein CASSLSFQDGTYEQYF.

This clonotype ranks as medium-sized. The chain carries TRBV7-8 and TRBJ2-3, with TRBD1 matching 8 bases. The CDR3 loop spans 16 amino acids. Unmatched junction bases numbered 7, after V lost 2 bases and J lost 3 bases. Germline CDR1 SGHVS, CDR2 FQNEAQ. The CDR3 protein is CASSLLAGGPTDTQYF. CDR3 DNA sequence: TGTGCCAGCAGCTTATTGGCAGGGGGCCCGACAGATACGCAGTATTTT.

This clonotype has a count of ten or more. This sequence joins TRBV21-1 and TRBJ2-7; the table's D call, TRBD2, has no DNA check behind it. TRBV21-1 is a recognized pseudogene. The CDR3 contains 16 residues. CDR3 nucleotide sequence: TGTGCCAGCAGCAAATCCAGCGGGGGGGCGTGCAACGAGCAGTACTTC. As protein: CASSKSSGGACNEQYF.